This T cell receptor (beta chain) was observed in a study of blood T cell repertoires in COVID-19. About the research overall: Donors in the United States, Italy and Spain gave samples during acute or convalescent COVID-19. Sources were T cells, B-cell-depleted T cells, or PBMCs; the material itself was cDNA or gDNA.

This clone has more than one count but fewer than ten. Participants reported their clinical history, and cohort assignment relied on those reports. V was pared by 3 bases and J by 5 bases, with 16 bases between. Germline values: CDR1 MNHEY, CDR2 SMNVEV (reference sequence). CDR3 length equals 15 residues. Libraries were prepared by immunoSEQ multiplex PCR; TCRdb keeps only in-frame clonotypes and omits some of them. The sample lists 200,000 to 250,000 clones; 86% were seen once. The clonotype was recovered from a woman aged 35 to 49 with acute COVID-19. The chain recombines TRBV27 with TRBJ1-1; a possible D gene is TRBD1 (6 bases). The source material was PBMCs or T cells enriched from blood (not recorded which). Here the CDR3 reads CASSFSAGALTEAFF. DNA of the CDR3: TGTGCCAGCAGTTTTTCGGCAGGGGCTTTGACTGAAGCTTTCTTT.